One sample yielded the 5 T cell receptor beta chains listed below, sequenced in a study of identical twins. TCRdb reanalysed the 5' RACE reads using MiXCR and keeps one entry per CDR3 protein. The sample contains under 800,000 distinct CDR3 sequences, over 20% of which appear only once. These data also formed part of another study, on T cells expressing NK-cell markers.

Sequences were obtained from PBMCs. The receptors come from a woman in her late teens or twenties in good health.

The V and J genes are TRBV24-1 and TRBJ2-1; 8 bases line up with TRBD1. Germline CDR1 reads KGHDR; CDR2 reads SFDVKD. Trimming took 9 bases from V and 6 from J; bases not matched to a gene: 9. This CDR3 contains 14 residues. Here the CDR3 DNA reads TGTGCCACCGGGACGGGACAGGCACGCAATGAGCAGTTCTTC. Protein sequence: CATGTGQARNEQFF.

J is TRBJ2-1 and V is TRBV7-3; TRBD2 matches 11 bases. The ends lost 5 bases at V and 4 bases at J; junction bases unmatched: 4. CDR1 and CDR2 (germline): SGHTA, FQGTGA. The CDR3 consists of 15 residues. The CDR3 DNA reads TGTGCCAGCAGCGCTCGACTAGCGGGGTACAATGAGCAGTTCTTC. This sequence encodes CASSARLAGYNEQFF. Full variable domain (rest looked up from reference TRBV7-3 and TRBJ2-1): GAGVSQTPSNKVTEKGKYVELRCDPISGHTALYWYRQSLGQGPEFLIYFQGTGAADDSGLPNDRFFAVRPEGSVSTLKIQRTERGDSAVYLCASSARLAGYNEQFFGPGTRLTVL.

This clonotype was seen more than once but under ten times. The chain recombines TRBV4-3 with TRBJ1-1, with unresolved D. Germline values: CDR1 LGHNA, CDR2 YSLEER. Trimming pared 0 bases from V and 1 base from J, leaving 6 bases between. The length of the CDR3 is 14 residues. This CDR3 is CASSQDYGNTEAFF. The CDR3 DNA follows: TGCGCCAGCAGCCAAGATTACGGGAACACTGAAGCTTTCTTT.

This clonotype was seen only a few times. V and J are TRBV5-1 and TRBJ2-7; 8 bases agree with TRBD2. Germline CDR1 is SGHRS and CDR2 is YFSETQ. This CDR3 spans 14 amino acids. Trimming at V came to 0 bases and at J to 6 bases, leaving 5 bases not matched to a gene. The CDR3 here is CASSLEGTRGEQYF. DNA of the CDR3: TGCGCCAGCAGCTTGGAAGGGACTAGAGGCGAGCAGTACTTC.

This clonotype has a handful of counts. V and J are TRBV15 and TRBJ1-5; D may be TRBD1 (5 bases). This CDR3 is built from 14 residues. Trimming took 5 bases from V and 5 from J, leaving 13 bases between them. Per the germline V gene, CDR1 is LNHNV and CDR2 is YYDKDF (reference sequence). This chain's CDR3 is CATSRQWGDQPQHF. The CDR3 nucleotides are TGTGCCACCAGCCGCCAGTGGGGGGATCAGCCCCAGCATTTT. The whole variable domain, remainder taken from reference TRBV15 and TRBJ1-5, is DAMVIQNPRYQVTQFGKPVTLSCSQTLNHNVMYWYQQKSSQAPKLLFHYYDKDFNNEADTPDNFQSRRPNTSFCFLDIRSPGLGDTAMYLCATSRQWGDQPQHFGDGTRLSIL.